This passage covers 4 T cell receptor beta chains from one sample sequenced in a study of blood T cells in healthy people across ages. Primers used in a second PCR of roughly 7 to 12 cycles were a sample-barcoded 5' primer and a J-beta primer mix. TCRdb reprocessed the 5' RACE reads via MiXCR and lists one record per CDR3 protein. The table lists some 900,000 distinct CDR3 sequences, roughly 52% of them singletons, with 13% in the top ten. Sequencing was carried out using blood. These receptors came from a man under 40 in good health.

This clonotype has at least ten counts. The V gene is TRBV12-3 or TRBV12-4, the J gene TRBJ1-1; the D gene is possibly TRBD1 (6 bases). The CDR3 is 13 residues long. V was clipped by 3 bases and J by 5 bases, with 10 bases between them. CDR3 loop: CASSLVRGTEAFF. The DNA of the CDR3 is TGTGCCAGCAGTTTGGTCAGGGGTACTGAAGCTTTCTTT.

The V call is TRBV7-2, the J call TRBJ1-5, with D unresolved. Trimming took 6 bases from V and 5 from J, leaving 11 bases between them. Germline values: CDR1 SGHTA, CDR2 FQGNSA. The CDR3 sequence is 13 residues long. In nucleotides, the CDR3 is TGTGCCAGCAGTATCGACCGGTATCAGCCCCAGCATTTT. It encodes CASSIDRYQPQHF.

The V call is TRBV10-3, the J call TRBJ2-5, with D tentatively TRBD1 or TRBD2 (6 bases each). The CDR3 consists of 12 residues. Looked up from germline, CDR1 is ENHRY and CDR2 is SYGVKD. Trimming stripped 10 bases from V and 5 bases from J, with 14 bases between. CDR3: CATDGGGETQYF. Written as DNA, the CDR3 is TGTGCCACGGATGGAGGGGGTGAGACCCAGTACTTC.

CDR3 DNA: TGTGCCAGCAGCCACACCGAACTTTACGCAGATACGCAGTATTTT. Protein sequence: CASSHTELYADTQYF. The V and J genes are TRBV4-2 and TRBJ2-3; D is uncertain. The CDR3 covers 15 residues. The ends were cut back, 3 bases at V and 4 bases at J, with 14 bases in the middle. CDR1 is LGHNA and CDR2 is YNFKEQ in the germline V gene.